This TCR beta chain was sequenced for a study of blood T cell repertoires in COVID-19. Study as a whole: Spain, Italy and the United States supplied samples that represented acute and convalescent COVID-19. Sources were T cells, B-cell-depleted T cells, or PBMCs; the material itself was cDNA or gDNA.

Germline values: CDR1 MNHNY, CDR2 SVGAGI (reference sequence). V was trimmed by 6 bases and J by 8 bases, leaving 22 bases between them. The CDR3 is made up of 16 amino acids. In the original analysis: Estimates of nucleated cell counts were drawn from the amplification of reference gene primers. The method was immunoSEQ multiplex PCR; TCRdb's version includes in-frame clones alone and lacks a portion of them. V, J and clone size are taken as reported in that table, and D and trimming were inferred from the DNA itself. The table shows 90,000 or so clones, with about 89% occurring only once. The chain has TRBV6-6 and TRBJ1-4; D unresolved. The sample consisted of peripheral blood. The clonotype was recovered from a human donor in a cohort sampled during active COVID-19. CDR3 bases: TGTGCCAGCAGAGACCCCCCCGGGATCGAAGGGGAAAAACTGTTTTTT. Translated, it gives CASRDPPGIEGEKLFF.